This TCR beta chain was captured by sequencing in a study of tissue T cells after allogeneic stem cell transplantation. Trimming shortened V by 0 bases and J by 7 bases, and 5 bases separated the two germline ends. Germline V gene sequence: CDR1 LGHNA, CDR2 YNLKQL (reference sequence). The CDR3 sequence is 12 residues long. CDR3 sequences, V/J genes, frequencies and template counts came from survey-depth TCRbeta sequencing. Using immunoSEQ multiplex PCR, the repertoire was profiled, and TCRdb retains in-frame clones only, with some absent. The sample shows about 21,000 clones, about 70% of them seen only once. On this clone: Gene labels here are mouse ones. The CDR3 goes on 1 residue after the read ends, and that part is filled in from the germline J gene.

Sequenced: blood. This rearrangement joins TRBV5 to TRBJ2-4; D is perhaps TRBD1 (5 bases). This receptor was obtained from a female BALB/c mouse in good health. Mouse MHC haplotype: H2-d. The sequenced part of the CDR3 DNA is TGTGCCAGCAGCCAAGAAGGGGACACCTTGTAC. This sequence encodes CASSQEGDTLY. The full CDR3 is CASSQEGDTLYF.